The 20 T cell receptor beta chains below were found in one sample sequenced in a study of blood T cell repertoires in COVID-19. Clones were read by immunoSEQ multiplex PCR, and TCRdb kept only the in-frame ones, dropping some. This sample yields 200,000 to 300,000 clones, of which 80% to 90% are seen a single time; 7.5% belongs to the top ten. The sequenced sample was peripheral blood. These receptors were taken from an elderly woman with COVID-19, enrolled during active disease.

The chain carries TRBV24-1 and TRBJ2-5; 10 bases are a match to TRBD2. Germline V gives CDR1 KGHDR, CDR2 SFDVKD. The CDR3 loop spans 17 amino acids. Unmatched junction bases numbered 10, after V lost 3 bases and J lost 4 bases. The CDR3 is CATSDPSPSGRGETQYF. The CDR3 DNA reads as TGTGCCACCAGTGATCCTTCCCCTAGCGGGAGAGGAGAGACCCAGTACTTC.

The chain combines TRBV30 with TRBJ1-4; tentatively, D is TRBD1 (6 bases). Trimming took off 8 bases at V and 1 base at J, with 14 bases between the two ends. Germline V lookup: CDR1 GTSNPN, CDR2 SVGIG (reference sequence). The CDR3 consists of 14 residues. CDR3 in amino acids: CALGGLGTNEKLFF. As DNA, the CDR3 is TGTGCCCTAGGGGGTCTGGGAACTAATGAAAAACTGTTTTTT.

The chain uses TRBV6-5 and TRBJ2-4; D might be TRBD2 (6 bases). CDR1 and CDR2 (germline): MNHEY, SVGAGI. V was clipped by 5 bases and J by 7 bases, with 18 bases between them. The CDR3 covers 15 residues. The CDR3 reads CASSPTAGTYNIQYF. DNA of the CDR3: TGTGCCAGCAGTCCCACCGCCGGGACTTATAACATTCAGTACTTC.

V gene TRBV20-1 combines with J gene TRBJ1-1; TRBD1 matches at 9 bases. Trimming took 3 bases from V and 8 from J; bases not matched to a gene: 4. The CDR3 covers 12 residues. Germline V gene data show CDR1 as DFQATT and CDR2 as SNEGSKA (reference sequence). CDR3 loop: CSASYGQGEAFF. The DNA for the CDR3 is TGCAGTGCTAGTTACGGACAGGGGGAAGCTTTCTTT.

In this sample, this clone turned up once. The genes are TRBV18 and TRBJ1-2; D is unclear. This CDR3 spans 14 amino acids. Trimming took off 1 base at V and 11 bases at J, with 17 bases between the two ends. The germline CDR1 and CDR2 sequences are KGHSH and LQKENI. CDR3 nucleotides: TGTGCCAGCTCACCACGCACTTCCGAGTCCCCTTACACCTTC. Translation gives CASSPRTSESPYTF.

This chain links TRBV2 with TRBJ2-7; D uncertain. Germline CDR1 SNHLY, CDR2 FYNNEI. There are 15 residues in the CDR3. V dropped 2 bases and J dropped 2 bases, with 13 bases sitting between them. CDR3 region: CASSEKSGFPYEQYF. The CDR3 DNA sequence: TGTGCCAGCAGTGAAAAGTCAGGTTTTCCCTACGAGCAGTACTTC.

This clone was detected only a few times. The chain is built from TRBV5-1 and TRBJ1-6; 9 bases line up with TRBD1. The germline V gene has CDR1 SGHRS and CDR2 YFSETQ. V lost 7 bases to trimming and J lost 9 bases; unmatched junction nucleotides: 11. This CDR3 is 15 amino acids long. CDR3 in amino acids: CASWIGTGSLSPLHF. In DNA, the CDR3 is TGCGCCAGCTGGATAGGGACAGGGTCACTTTCACCCCTCCACTTT.

The rearrangement links TRBV6-5 to TRBJ2-7; a possible D gene is TRBD1 (6 bases). Trimming left V 2 bases short and J 6 bases short, with 17 bases between. The germline V gene has CDR1 MNHEY and CDR2 SVGAGI. The CDR3 length is 15 residues. Written as DNA, the CDR3 is TGTGCCAGCAGTTACCCCGGTGCAGGGGCTGGCGAGCAGTACTTC. This translates into CASSYPGAGAGEQYF.

The chain is built from TRBV5-1 and TRBJ2-3, with a tentative D call TRBD1 (5 bases). The V gene lost 4 bases and the J gene lost 10 bases, with 28 bases spanning the gap. The CDR3 has 17 amino acids. Germline V gene sequence: CDR1 SGHRS, CDR2 YFSETQ. CDR3 in DNA: TGCGCCAGCAGCCTTTGGCCTGGACAAGCCCAGCGTGAGCCGCAGTATTTT. The encoded protein is CASSLWPGQAQREPQYF.

This rearrangement joins TRBV5-8 to TRBJ1-4; D not certain. Germline values: CDR1 SGHTS, CDR2 YDEGEE. V lost 2 bases to trimming and J lost 8 bases, with 16 bases between them. The CDR3 covers 15 residues. The CDR3 is CASSFKGSMGEKLFF. In DNA form, the CDR3 reads TGTGCCAGCAGCTTTAAAGGGAGTATGGGCGAAAAACTGTTTTTT.

The chain carries TRBV16 and TRBJ1-2; TRBD1 might be the D (6 bases). Germline V gives CDR1 KGHSY, CDR2 FQNENV. CDR3 size: 15 residues. V was pared by 4 bases and J by 0 bases, with 12 bases between. The CDR3 protein is CASSLTGLSNYGYTF. CDR3 nucleotides: TGTGCCAGCAGCCTAACAGGGCTATCTAACTATGGCTACACCTTC.

The chain uses TRBV18 and TRBJ2-7; possible D gene TRBD2, 6 bases. Trimming took 0 bases from V and 1 from J, leaving 10 bases between them. Germline CDR1 KGHSH, CDR2 LQKENI. This CDR3 has 15 residues. In DNA form, the CDR3 reads TGTGCCAGCTCACCACCAAATCGGGGGTCCTACGAGCAGTACTTC. Protein product: CASSPPNRGSYEQYF.

The count of this clone is one. The chain joins TRBV28 to TRBJ2-7, with 9 bases lining up with TRBD2. The CDR3 runs 14 residues. Germline V CDR1 and CDR2: MDHEN, SYDVKM. Losses at the gene ends were 5 bases for V and 3 bases for J; bases not matched to a gene: 5. CDR3 DNA: TGTGCCAGCAGTGAGACTAGCGGCTTCTACGAGCAGTACTTC. Its protein product is CASSETSGFYEQYF.

The chain combines TRBV5-6 with TRBJ2-2, with TRBD1 matching 8 bases. The trim removed 2 bases at V and 6 bases at J, leaving 6 bases unmatched. CDR1 is SGHDT and CDR2 is YYEEEE in the germline V gene. The CDR3 is 15 amino acids. This CDR3 is CASSFRQGRAGELFF. In DNA form, the CDR3 reads TGTGCCAGCAGCTTCCGACAGGGGCGGGCCGGGGAGCTGTTTTTT.

The chain employs TRBV6-5 and TRBJ1-2, with a possible D match to TRBD1 (5 bases). Trimming took 4 bases from V and 11 from J, leaving 11 bases between them. Germline V CDR1 and CDR2: MNHEY, SVGAGI. This CDR3 is 11 amino acids long. Written as DNA, the CDR3 is TGTGCCAGCAGTTCTTTTCGGGGGTACACCTTC. This gives the protein CASSSFRGYTF.

The CDR3 DNA follows: TGTGCCAGCAGCTTGGGTCCAGGGGGTAACTATGGCTACACCTTC. It yields the protein CASSLGPGGNYGYTF. This sequence joins TRBV5-4 and TRBJ1-2; TRBD1 matches at 7 bases. The CDR3 has 15 amino acids. The germline CDR1 and CDR2 sequences are SGHNT and YYREEE (reference sequence). Trimming cost V 0 bases and J 1 base; bases outside gene matches: 3.

The chain joins TRBV2 to TRBJ1-1; 9 bases fit TRBD1. This CDR3 comprises 14 residues. CDR1 and CDR2 (germline): SNHLY, FYNNEI. The ends lost 5 bases at V and 7 bases at J; junction bases unmatched: 8. CDR3 protein: CASSRDRDAGEAFF. In nucleotides, the CDR3 is TGTGCCAGCAGTAGGGACAGGGACGCCGGTGAAGCTTTCTTT.

V gene TRBV11-3 combines with J gene TRBJ1-5; D is perhaps TRBD1 (6 bases). The V gene's germline CDR1 is SGHNT and CDR2 YENEEA. V shed 6 bases and J shed 2 bases, with 11 bases lying between them. This CDR3 region has 14 residues. CDR3 nucleotides: TGTGCCAGCAGGCCAGGGGACCGCAATCAGCCCCAGCATTTT. This sequence encodes CASRPGDRNQPQHF. Full variable domain (outside the CDR3, taken from reference TRBV11-3 and TRBJ1-5): EAGVVQSPRYKIIEKKQPVAFWCNPISGHNTLYWYLQNLGQGPELLIRYENEEAVDDSQLPKDRFSAERLKGVDSTLKIQPAELGDSAVYLCASRPGDRNQPQHFGDGTRLSIL.

This sequence joins TRBV7-9 and TRBJ2-7; D is perhaps TRBD1 (6 bases). Germline CDR1 SEHNR, CDR2 FQNEAQ (reference sequence). There are 13 residues in the CDR3. Trimming took off 2 bases at V and 4 bases at J, with 9 bases between the two ends. The CDR3: CASSLSTGYEQYF. Written as DNA, the CDR3 is TGTGCCAGCAGCTTATCCACAGGGTACGAGCAGTACTTC.

Written as DNA, the CDR3 is TGTGCCAGCAGTTACGGGACAAGAGGGGAGACCCAGTACTTC. It codes for CASSYGTRGETQYF. The chain joins TRBV6-2 or TRBV6-3 to TRBJ2-5, with D possibly matching TRBD1 (6 bases). This CDR3 contains 14 residues. Trimming removed 2 bases from V and 5 bases from J, with 12 bases in between. Germline assignment: CDR1 MNHEY and CDR2 SVGEGT.